These T cell receptor beta chains were read from a single sample in a study of blood T cell repertoires in COVID-19. Sequencing used immunoSEQ multiplex PCR; TCRdb keeps in-frame clones, though not all of them. The sample contains 200,000 to 250,000 clones, around 85% of which appear only once. The sample consisted of peripheral blood. These receptors were taken from a man aged 50-59 years with COVID-19, enrolled during active disease. Both conserved end residues are part of each CDR3. The order of the fields is D gene, clone size, J gene, V gene, CDR3 protein, CDR3 DNA. A D gene is named only where the DNA matches it firmly. Clone size is shown for a subset of rows, as once, few, many or a class of expanded clone.

d_call: NA
clone_size: NA
j_call: TRBJ1-6
v_call: TRBV5-1
cdr3_aa: CASSLEGANSPLHF
cdr3_nt: TGCGCCAGCAGCTTGGAAGGGGCCAATTCACCCCTCCACTTT

d_call: NA
clone_size: few
j_call: TRBJ1-2
v_call: TRBV9
cdr3_aa: CASSVEGDLVFNYGYTF
cdr3_nt: TGTGCCAGCAGCGTCGAGGGCGATTTAGTGTTTAACTATGGCTACACCTTC

d_call: TRBD1
clone_size: NA
j_call: TRBJ2-7
v_call: TRBV28
cdr3_aa: CASSHLRGPREQYF
cdr3_nt: TGTGCCAGCAGTCACCTCAGGGGGCCTCGGGAGCAGTACTTC

d_call: NA
clone_size: NA
j_call: TRBJ1-4
v_call: TRBV7-2
cdr3_aa: CASSADRANEKLFF
cdr3_nt: TGTGCCAGCAGCGCGGACAGAGCTAATGAAAAACTGTTTTTT

d_call: TRBD1
clone_size: NA
j_call: TRBJ1-5
v_call: TRBV6-5
cdr3_aa: CASSGTGNQPQHF
cdr3_nt: TGTGCCAGCAGCGGGACAGGGAATCAGCCCCAGCATTTT

d_call: NA
clone_size: NA
j_call: TRBJ1-6
v_call: TRBV11-2
cdr3_aa: CASSTREGNSPLHF
cdr3_nt: TGTGCCAGCAGCACCCGGGAGGGGAATTCACCCCTCCACTTT

d_call: TRBD1
clone_size: NA
j_call: TRBJ2-7
v_call: TRBV12-3/TRBV12-4
cdr3_aa: CASRRAGGYEQYF
cdr3_nt: TGTGCCAGCAGGCGAGCAGGGGGTTACGAGCAGTACTTC

d_call: TRBD1
clone_size: NA
j_call: TRBJ1-1
v_call: TRBV4-3
cdr3_aa: CASSLDRASTEAFF
cdr3_nt: TGCGCCAGCAGCCTGGACAGGGCGAGTACTGAAGCTTTCTTT

d_call: NA
clone_size: NA
j_call: TRBJ1-3
v_call: TRBV27
cdr3_aa: CASSPGTGNTIYF
cdr3_nt: TGTGCCAGCAGCCCCGGGACAGGAAACACCATATATTTT

d_call: NA
clone_size: NA
j_call: TRBJ1-6
v_call: TRBV5-4
cdr3_aa: CASSSGGDSPLHF
cdr3_nt: TGTGCCAGCAGCTCCGGAGGGGATTCACCCCTCCACTTT

d_call: TRBD2
clone_size: NA
j_call: TRBJ2-2
v_call: TRBV28
cdr3_aa: CASSLPGGVKSTGELFF
cdr3_nt: TGTGCCAGCAGTTTACCTGGGGGGGTGAAAAGCACCGGGGAGCTGTTTTTT

d_call: TRBD2
clone_size: NA
j_call: TRBJ2-2
v_call: TRBV30
cdr3_aa: CAWTLLAGFSANTGELFF
cdr3_nt: TGTGCCTGGACCCTCCTAGCGGGATTTTCCGCGAACACCGGGGAGCTGTTTTTT

d_call: NA
clone_size: NA
j_call: TRBJ1-3
v_call: TRBV5-5
cdr3_aa: CASTTSPTGSSGNTIYF
cdr3_nt: TGTGCCAGCACCACTTCTCCGACGGGGAGCTCTGGAAACACCATATATTTT

d_call: TRBD1
clone_size: NA
j_call: TRBJ1-2
v_call: TRBV6-5
cdr3_aa: CASSYPRTGGGYGYTF
cdr3_nt: TGTGCCAGCAGTTACCCCCGGACAGGGGGCGGCTATGGCTACACCTTC

d_call: NA
clone_size: NA
j_call: TRBJ2-7
v_call: TRBV18
cdr3_aa: CASSLAGDYEQYF
cdr3_nt: TGTGCCAGCTCACTCGCGGGTGACTACGAGCAGTACTTC

d_call: TRBD2
clone_size: few
j_call: TRBJ2-5
v_call: TRBV7-6
cdr3_aa: CASSLRTSGGVKAETQYF
cdr3_nt: TGTGCCAGCAGCTTAAGGACTAGCGGGGGAGTAAAAGCGGAGACCCAGTACTTC

d_call: TRBD2
clone_size: once
j_call: TRBJ2-5
v_call: TRBV18
cdr3_aa: CASSPQRGQETQYF
cdr3_nt: TGTGCCAGCTCACCCCAGCGGGGCCAAGAGACCCAGTACTTC